This T cell receptor (beta chain) was identified during a study of cytomegalovirus exposure and HLA in healthy donors. General study results and limits: Association of a missense DCLRE1C variant with TCR beta V- and J-gene trimming was reported in a later analysis. Being productive about 87% or about 30% of the time was typical of most TCR beta V segments in an earlier analysis.

This clone is a singleton in its sample. Its antigen is not known. Trimming left V 5 bases short and J 5 bases short, with 12 bases between. This CDR3 comprises 14 residues. CDR1 and CDR2 (germline): SEHNR, FQNEAQ (reference sequence). The PCR made use of 60 Vbeta and 13 Jbeta primers. The data were produced by immunoSEQ multiplex PCR, yet TCRdb's version contains in-frame clones alone and is incomplete. The profile shows 110,000 to 150,000 clones, roughly 70% of them singletons. This TCR derives from a young man in good health and CMV-seropositive. This chain links TRBV7-9 with TRBJ1-4; D not certain. The source material was PBMCs. CDR3 nucleotide sequence: TGTGCCAGCAGCACGAGGACGGGGAATGAAAAACTGTTTTTT. It yields the protein CASSTRTGNEKLFF.